The clone carrying this T cell receptor (beta chain) was detected ten times or more. This specimen belongs to a study of regulatory T cells in long-lasting Graves disease. For TCR beta, libraries came from iRepertoire HTBI primers and Arm-PCR of CDR3 regions. TCRdb reprocessed the multiplex PCR reads with MiXCR, giving one entry per CDR3 protein. This sample has 200,000 to 300,000 distinct CDR3 sequences, with around 20% found just once. Time point reported: newly diagnosed GD, antithyroid drugs for less than 3 months. PBMCs were the source of the RNA used for TCR sequencing. Patients all came to the study from an endocrinology department in Xi'an, China. This specimen was peripheral blood mononuclear cells (PBMCs), taken at new diagnosis, from a patient treated with antithyroid drugs. This clonotype was obtained from a female donor with Graves disease.

Written as DNA, the CDR3 is TGTGCCAGCAGCCGAACTAACTATGGCTACACCTTC. It is translated as CASSRTNYGYTF. The V gene is TRBV11-3, the J gene TRBJ1-2, with D unclear. This CDR3 spans 12 amino acids. V was shortened by 5 bases and J by 0 bases, with 4 bases between the two germline ends. The germline V gene has CDR1 SGHNT and CDR2 YENEEA.